The rows below give T cell receptor beta chains drawn from one sample of a study of identical twins. Using its own MiXCR run on the 5' RACE reads, TCRdb lists one record per CDR3 protein. The table records fewer than 250,000 distinct CDR3 sequences, roughly 7% of them present only once. This sample also belongs to another study, concerning yellow fever vaccine responses in identical twins.

Sequenced material: memory (CD45RO+) T cells sorted from blood. These receptors all stem from a woman between 18 and 29 years old in good health. The CDR3 runs from the conserved cysteine through the conserved F or W. The D gene is left open where the match is weak. Size tells how often a clone was seen (once, few, many) or the class of an expanded clone, and some rows leave it out.

-,TRBD1,TRBJ1-5,TRBV4-2,CASSPEDRAGQPQHF,TGTGCCAGCAGCCCAGAAGACAGGGCGGGTCAGCCCCAGCATTTT
few,-,TRBJ2-7,TRBV7-2,CASSYLWRDEQYF,TGTGCCAGCAGCTACCTGTGGCGGGACGAGCAGTACTTC
-,-,TRBJ1-2,TRBV7-9,CASSNPGPHNYGYTF,TGTGCCAGCAGCAACCCGGGACCGCATAACTATGGCTACACCTTC
many,TRBD1,TRBJ1-2,TRBV3-1,CASSRGTANLYGYTF,TGTGCCAGCAGCCGAGGGACAGCGAATCTCTATGGCTACACCTTC
few,TRBD2,TRBJ2-1,TRBV28,CASREISGGTYNEQFF,TGTGCCAGCAGAGAGATTAGCGGGGGGACTTACAATGAGCAGTTCTTC
few,TRBD1,TRBJ1-6,TRBV6-5,CASSYSGQGGYSPLHF,TGTGCCAGCAGTTACTCGGGACAGGGAGGATATTCACCCCTCCACTTT
many,-,TRBJ2-2,TRBV7-2,CASSPSGRTGELFF,TGTGCCAGCAGCCCTTCGGGGCGCACCGGGGAGCTGTTTTTT
few,-,TRBJ2-1,TRBV4-1,CASSQSSYNEQFF,TGCGCCAGCAGTCAGAGCTCCTACAATGAGCAGTTCTTC
-,TRBD2,TRBJ2-3,TRBV6-1,CASRRTPAGEILDTQYF,TGTGCCAGCAGACGAACTCCAGCGGGAGAGATTCTAGATACGCAGTATTTT
-,-,TRBJ1-2,TRBV6-1,CASSLGRPGYGYTF,TGTGCCAGCAGTCTGGGCCGACCCGGATATGGCTACACCTTC
-,TRBD1,TRBJ2-1,TRBV7-6,CASTRGQGFYNEQFF,TGTGCCAGCACCCGGGGACAGGGTTTCTACAATGAGCAGTTCTTC
few,TRBD1,TRBJ2-5,TRBV5-5,CASSFKGAETQYF,TGTGCCAGCAGCTTTAAGGGGGCAGAGACCCAGTACTTC
few,TRBD2,TRBJ2-7,TRBV5-5,CASSLDPSGRAYEQYF,TGTGCCAGCAGCTTGGATCCTAGCGGGAGAGCTTACGAGCAGTACTTC
few,-,TRBJ2-3,TRBV25-1,CASTPKTGGPTDTQYF,TGTGCCAGCACTCCGAAAACGGGGGGCCCAACAGATACGCAGTATTTT
many,-,TRBJ2-5,TRBV10-3,CAISDLDRLEETQYF,TGTGCCATCAGCGACCTGGATCGCCTCGAAGAGACCCAGTACTTC
many,-,TRBJ2-5,TRBV19,CASSRGLRETQYF,TGTGCCAGTAGCCGTGGACTACGGGAGACCCAGTACTTC
few,-,TRBJ1-3,TRBV3-1,CASSQGGAPSGNTIYF,TGTGCCAGCAGCCAAGGAGGAGCTCCCTCTGGAAACACCATATATTTT
-,-,TRBJ1-1,TRBV11-3,CASSLDRVEAFF,TGTGCCAGCAGCTTAGACAGGGTGGAAGCTTTCTTT
-,-,TRBJ1-1,TRBV7-6,CASSVSGTTEAFF,TGTGCCAGCAGCGTGAGTGGGACCACTGAAGCTTTCTTT
-,-,TRBJ2-1,TRBV20-1,CSAKGGQGSYNEQFF,TGCAGTGCTAAAGGGGGGCAGGGCTCCTACAATGAGCAGTTCTTC
many,TRBD1,TRBJ1-2,TRBV5-1,CASSSDREDGYTF,TGCGCCAGCAGCTCTGACAGGGAGGATGGCTACACCTTC
few,-,TRBJ2-1,TRBV29-1,CSGGVFSYNEQFF,TGCAGCGGCGGGGTCTTTTCCTACAATGAGCAGTTCTTC
many,-,TRBJ1-1,TRBV6-5,CASSYGSITSEAFF,TGTGCCAGCAGTTACGGTTCTATTACTTCTGAAGCTTTCTTT
-,-,TRBJ1-1,TRBV29-1,CSATEGGAEAFF,TGCAGCGCAACAGAGGGGGGGGCTGAAGCTTTCTTT
many,-,TRBJ1-1,TRBV5-1,CASSLGQGTMNTEAFF,TGCGCCAGCAGCTTGGGTCAGGGGACTATGAACACTGAAGCTTTCTTT
many,-,TRBJ1-1,TRBV20-1,CSARESGPEAFF,TGCAGTGCTAGAGAATCAGGGCCTGAAGCTTTCTTT
many,TRBD1,TRBJ2-7,TRBV4-2,CASSQEAGTGGVEQYF,TGTGCCAGCAGCCAAGAAGCGGGGACAGGGGGAGTCGAGCAGTACTTC
few,TRBD2,TRBJ2-2,TRBV29-1,CSVLGLAGGRLNTGELFF,TGCAGCGTCTTGGGACTAGCGGGGGGAAGGCTGAACACCGGGGAGCTGTTTTTT
few,-,TRBJ2-3,TRBV19,CASSSDRSGTDTQYF,TGTGCCAGTAGCTCAGACCGATCAGGCACAGATACGCAGTATTTT
few,TRBD2,TRBJ2-1,TRBV9,CASSVAPSGMDEQFF,TGTGCCAGCAGCGTAGCCCCTAGCGGGATGGATGAGCAGTTCTTC
many,-,TRBJ2-4,TRBV6-4,CASTEQEAKNIQYF,TGTGCCAGCACCGAACAGGAGGCCAAAAACATTCAGTACTTC
-,-,TRBJ2-1,TRBV5-6,CASSLEVRDEQFF,TGTGCCAGCAGCTTGGAGGTCCGAGATGAGCAGTTCTTC
many,TRBD1,TRBJ2-7,TRBV5-1,CASSSRTGVEQYF,TGCGCCAGCAGCTCCCGGACAGGGGTTGAGCAGTACTTC
-,-,TRBJ1-5,TRBV7-8,CASSLGAAGNQPQHF,TGTGCCAGCAGCTTAGGTGCGGCTGGGAATCAGCCCCAGCATTTT
many,-,TRBJ2-1,TRBV25-1,CASSEDLLRYPSYNEQFF,TGTGCCAGCAGTGAAGATCTCCTCAGGTATCCCTCCTACAATGAGCAGTTCTTC
many,-,TRBJ2-5,TRBV5-5,CASSLGPSQETQYF,TGTGCCAGCAGCTTGGGACCCTCCCAAGAGACCCAGTACTTC
many,-,TRBJ1-1,TRBV28,CASRRGRTNTEAFF,TGTGCCAGCAGACGTGGACGGACGAACACTGAAGCTTTCTTT